A single sample gave rise to the 12 T cell receptor beta chains below, sequenced in a study of cytomegalovirus exposure and HLA in healthy donors. PCR used 60 Vbeta primers and 13 Jbeta primers. Some clones are missing from TCRdb's copy, which holds only in-frame ones; the method was immunoSEQ multiplex PCR. The data hold 100,000 or so clones, with roughly 78% observed a single time. Input material: PBMCs. The origin of the receptors is a man aged 25-45 years in good health and CMV-seronegative.

This rearrangement joins TRBV12-5 to TRBJ1-4; D is possibly TRBD1 (5 bases). V was pared by 1 base and J by 4 bases, with 10 bases between. The length of the CDR3 is 15 residues. The germline CDR1 and CDR2 sequences are LGHNT and FRNRAP. CDR3 protein: CASGLGDSYNEKLFF. CDR3 nucleotides: TGTGCTAGTGGTTTGGGAGACAGTTATAATGAAAAACTGTTTTTT.

The chain joins TRBV5-1 to TRBJ2-3, with TRBD1 as a possible D gene (5 bases). Germline CDR1 is SGHRS and CDR2 is YFSETQ. The CDR3 contains 14 residues. V lost 0 bases and J lost 4, with 9 bases in between. The CDR3 protein is CASSLAQGADTQYF. CDR3 DNA sequence: TGCGCCAGCAGCTTGGCTCAAGGGGCAGATACGCAGTATTTT.

The chain recombines TRBV4-2 with TRBJ1-4; no definite D call. The V end was cut by 1 base, the J end by 0 bases, with 6 bases between. The germline V gene encodes CDR1 LGHNA and CDR2 YNFKEQ. This CDR3 spans 15 amino acids. CDR3 in amino acids: CASSQVPATNEKLFF. The DNA of the CDR3 is TGTGCCAGCAGCCAAGTCCCGGCAACTAATGAAAAACTGTTTTTT.

The chain couples TRBV7-9 to TRBJ2-7; TRBD1 is a possible D gene (5 bases). Trimming took off 4 bases at V and 0 bases at J, with 10 bases between the two ends. The CDR3 has 14 residues. Looked up from germline, CDR1 is SEHNR and CDR2 is FQNEAQ (reference sequence). CDR3 residues: CASSYGRVSYEQYF. The CDR3 DNA reads TGTGCCAGCAGCTACGGCAGGGTCTCCTACGAGCAGTACTTC.

CDR3 residues: CASRPTGRQPQHF. CDR3 in DNA: TGTGCCAGCAGACCGACAGGGCGACAGCCCCAGCATTTT. V and J are TRBV6-5 and TRBJ1-5, with 7 nucleotides matching TRBD1. Germline loops: CDR1 MNHEY, CDR2 SVGAGI. V trimming: 6 bases; J trimming: 7 bases; junction bases outside the gene matches: 6. CDR3 length equals 13 residues.

The chain links TRBV29-1 to TRBJ2-1, with unresolved D. CDR1 SQVTM and CDR2 ANQGSEA come from the germline V gene. The CDR3 runs to 16 residues. Trimming left V 0 bases short and J 1 base short, with 13 bases between. The CDR3, as DNA: TGCAGCGTTGAAGATCTTTCCAGCGTATCCTACAATGAGCAGTTCTTC. It yields the protein CSVEDLSSVSYNEQFF.

The gene calls are TRBV5-8 and TRBJ1-4; tentatively, D is TRBD1 (5 bases). The V gene lost 7 bases and the J gene lost 7 bases, with 14 bases spanning the gap. The CDR3 sequence is 13 residues long. The germline V gene encodes CDR1 SGHTS and CDR2 YDEGEE. The CDR3 loop is CASRRREGEKLFF. The CDR3 DNA is TGTGCCAGCCGGCGCAGGGAAGGTGAAAAACTGTTTTTT.

The chain uses TRBV7-6 and TRBJ2-7; 8 nucleotides line up with TRBD1. The CDR3 has 16 residues. V trimming: 0 bases; J trimming: 3 bases; junction bases outside the gene matches: 7. CDR1 and CDR2 from the germline V gene are SGHVS and FNYEAQ. The chain's CDR3 is CASSLAPGQGSYEQYF. CDR3 nucleotides: TGTGCCAGCAGCTTAGCGCCAGGACAGGGCAGCTACGAGCAGTACTTC.

V usage is TRBV7-9 and J usage is TRBJ2-1; weak D call: TRBD1 (7 bases). The CDR3 loop spans 16 amino acids. V was shortened by 5 bases and J by 5 bases, with 19 bases between the two germline ends. Germline CDR1 reads SEHNR; CDR2 reads FQNEAQ (reference sequence). The CDR3 sequence: CASSPGGTAENNEQFF. The CDR3 nucleotides are TGTGCCAGCAGCCCCGGAGGGACAGCTGAGAACAATGAGCAGTTCTTC.

This rearrangement joins TRBV28 to TRBJ2-7, with D uncertain. V was clipped by 6 bases and J by 2 bases, with 8 bases between them. Germline CDR1 is MDHEN and CDR2 is SYDVKM. CDR3 size: 12 residues. CDR3 region: CASSSRTYEQYF. DNA of the CDR3: TGTGCCAGCAGCTCGAGAACCTACGAGCAGTACTTC.

In its sample, this clone is medium-sized. The identical CDR3 is also encoded by other nucleotide sequences in the sample. The rearrangement joins TRBV4-3 to TRBJ2-6, with 7 positions matching TRBD2. CDR1 and CDR2 (germline): LGHNA, YSLEER. This CDR3 contains 16 residues. V shed 0 bases, J shed 2 bases, and the junction held 1 base outside the gene matches. The CDR3 spells CASSQDAGAGANVLTF. The CDR3, as DNA: TGCGCCAGCAGCCAAGATGCGGGGGCTGGGGCCAACGTCCTGACTTTC.

This clone occurred a few times. This sequence joins TRBV7-2 and TRBJ1-1; no definite D call. From germline, CDR1 is SGHTA and CDR2 FQGNSA. Trimming stripped 0 bases from V and 0 bases from J, with 20 bases between. This CDR3 has 19 amino acids. DNA for the CDR3: TGTGCCAGCAGCTTAGCGTTAGGTATAGGGAGCCTCATGAACACTGAAGCTTTCTTT. Amino acids: CASSLALGIGSLMNTEAFF.